This T cell receptor (beta chain) derives from a study of shared clonotypes between healthy human individuals. Across several immunoSEQ plates, the genomic DNA of each subset was split evenly. The protocol was immunoSEQ multiplex PCR, while the TCRdb copy is restricted to in-frame clones and leaves out a portion. Of more than 2,000,000 clones in the sample, approximately 93% were seen once. CD45RA+ naive and CD45RA-negative memory subsets were separated from CD4+ cells. Germline values: CDR1 SGHTA, CDR2 FQGNSA. Germline trimming cut 2 bases from V and 5 bases from J; bases unmatched to any gene: 4. The CDR3 runs 14 residues.

The genes are TRBV7-2 and TRBJ1-1, with 8 bases aligning to TRBD1. The TCR comes from a man aged 18-30 years in good health. Some clones in this sample may be carry-over from other donors' samples. The specimen was naive CD4+ T cells from PBMCs. Subset meaning: CD45RA+ positively selected. The CDR3 spells CASSLRTGITEAFF. The CDR3 DNA reads as TGTGCCAGCAGCTTAAGGACAGGGATTACTGAAGCTTTCTTT.